The text below deals with one TCR beta chain. This sample is part of a study of blood T cell repertoires in COVID-19. As processed by the authors: It was from reference gene primer amplification that nucleated cell counts were estimated. Produced via immunoSEQ multiplex PCR; TCRdb's table is partial and in-frame only. V and J calls plus clone size are reproduced from that table; the DNA served to infer D and trimming. The table shows 250,000 to 350,000 clones, with 80% to 95% occurring only once. Which cohort a participant joined came from the clinical history participants gave. The CDR3 extends over 20 amino acids. Germline CDR1 and CDR2: SGHNT and YYREEE (reference sequence). The junction had 14 bases not matched to a gene; V was cut back by 3 bases and J by 2 bases.

This TCR was sampled from a woman in her 30s who had recovered from COVID-19. Sequenced sample: PBMCs or T cells enriched from blood (not recorded which). The gene calls are TRBV5-4 and TRBJ2-3, with 14 positions matching TRBD2. In DNA, the CDR3 is TGTGCCAGCAGCTCGATGGGGGGGACTAGCGGGAGAAGCCCCACAGATACGCAGTATTTT. This sequence encodes CASSSMGGTSGRSPTDTQYF.